A single sample gave rise to the 14 T cell receptor beta chains below, sequenced in a study of tumor-infiltrating lymphocytes in oesophageal squamous cell carcinoma. TCRdb passed the PCR reads through MiXCR, listing each CDR3 protein once. The repertoire has about 13,000 distinct CDR3 sequences, roughly half of them found once; the top ten carry around an eighth. The sequencing input was blood. These receptors were collected from a female donor with esophageal squamous cell carcinoma.

The chain combines TRBV7-2 with TRBJ2-2; the D is unclear. CDR3 length: 14 residues. The V and J ends lost 2 bases and 5 bases respectively, with 9 bases between them. Germline loops: CDR1 SGHTA, CDR2 FQGNSA. Here the CDR3 DNA reads TGTGCCAGCAGCTTACGGAGACAAACCGGGGAGCTGTTTTTT. Translating gives CASSLRRQTGELFF.

This chain connects TRBV11-2 to TRBJ2-7, with 8 bases aligning to TRBD1. The better agreement between TRBJ1-2 and the DNA end casts doubt on the J call. Germline V gene data show CDR1 as SGHAT and CDR2 as FQNNGV. The CDR3 length is 14 residues. For the CDR3, the DNA is TGTGCCAGCAGCTTAGTCCAGGGGGCCTATGGCTACACCTTC. This sequence encodes CASSLVQGAYGYTF.

This clonotype was observed a handful of times. The J gene is TRBJ2-2, the V gene TRBV30; D may be TRBD2 (5 bases). Germline V CDR1 and CDR2: GTSNPN, SVGIG (reference sequence). The CDR3 totals 15 residues. V lost 4 bases, J lost 6 bases, and 18 bases lay in between. Written as DNA, the CDR3 is TGTGCCTGGAATGGAGACGGGGTAGTCCCCGGGGAGCTGTTTTTT. Protein: CAWNGDGVVPGELFF.

Of note for this clonotype: A read error may explain this, as a much larger clone is one base away. This sequence joins TRBV5-5 and TRBJ2-1; D remains ambiguous. V lost 0 bases, J lost 10 bases, and 11 bases lay in between. This CDR3 has 13 amino acids. Germline V CDR1 and CDR2: SGHKS, YYEKEE (reference sequence). CDR3 residues: CASSLGSGREQFF. The CDR3 DNA is TGTGCCAGCAGCTTGGGATCGGGTAGGGAGCAGTTCTTC.

There are many counts of this clonotype. For the CDR3, the DNA is TGCGCCAGCAGCCCTAGACAGGCGAACACCGGGGAGCTGTTTTTT. This translates into CASSPRQANTGELFF. V is TRBV5-1 and J is TRBJ2-2; tentative D call: TRBD1 (6 bases). This CDR3 has 15 residues. Trimming took off 4 bases at V and 0 bases at J, with 10 bases between the two ends. CDR1 SGHRS and CDR2 YFSETQ come from the germline V gene.

This clonotype has more than one count but fewer than ten. The chain has TRBV7-2 and TRBJ2-6; D remains unclear. This CDR3 is built from 16 residues. The ends were cut back, 1 base at V and 0 bases at J, with 7 bases in the middle. Germline V lookup: CDR1 SGHTA, CDR2 FQGNSA. The CDR3 coding sequence is TGTGCCAGCAGCTTAGTCGGGCCCTCTGGGGCCAACGTCCTGACTTTC. Translated, it gives CASSLVGPSGANVLTF.

As concerns this clonotype: An end of the junction differs from the germline gene, which may be a read error. V gene TRBV20-1 combines with J gene TRBJ2-3; D is perhaps TRBD1 or TRBD2 (6 bases each). Germline V gene lookup returns CDR1 DFQATT and CDR2 SNEGSKA (reference sequence). The CDR3 totals 15 residues. The CDR3 DNA reads as TGCAGTGCTACCCTGGACAGTACTTCGCGGGATACGCTGTATTTT. Amino acid sequence: CSATLDSTSRDTLYF.

There are a few counts of this clonotype. This chain joins TRBV7-2 and TRBJ2-5; D remains unclear. Germline V lookup: CDR1 SGHTA, CDR2 FQGNSA. V was clipped by 1 base and J by 4 bases, with 7 bases between them. This CDR3 region has 13 residues. The CDR3 region has the DNA TGTGCCAGCAGCTTAGGGGTCGGAGAGACCCAGTACTTC. This gives the protein CASSLGVGETQYF.

The sample holds many counts of this clonotype. The gene calls are TRBV18 and TRBJ2-5; D is ambiguous. V was pared by 2 bases and J by 3 bases, with 10 bases between. Germline V gene data show CDR1 as KGHSH and CDR2 as LQKENI. This CDR3 has 14 amino acids. Here the CDR3 DNA reads TGTGCCAGCTCACCAATGGGTATCAAAGAGACCCAGTACTTC. Protein: CASSPMGIKETQYF.

This clonotype was seen a few times. Being one base from a much bigger clone, this may be a read error. This sequence joins TRBV24-1 and TRBJ2-1; either TRBD1 or TRBD2 may supply D (5 bases each). The J call may be faulty, since TRBJ2-7 better matches the DNA end. In germline, CDR1 is KGHDR, CDR2 SFDVKD. The CDR3 spans 16 residues. The CDR3 sequence: CATSDPRDGIYNEQYF. In nucleotides, the CDR3 is TGTGCCACCAGTGATCCCCGGGACGGAATCTACAATGAGCAGTACTTC.

By share, this clonotype ranks as large (0.1 to 1%). The chain recombines TRBV7-2 with TRBJ2-3; D not resolved. Germline V gene sequence: CDR1 SGHTA, CDR2 FQGNSA. The CDR3 runs 14 residues. V lost 5 bases to trimming and J lost 0 bases, with 9 bases between them. The CDR3 region is CASSPTTSTDTQYF. The CDR3 DNA is TGTGCCAGCAGCCCCACCACAAGCACAGATACGCAGTATTTT. The complete variable domain, with remaining parts taken from reference TRBV7-2 and TRBJ2-3, reads GAGVSQSPSNKVTEKGKDVELRCDPISGHTALYWYRQSLGQGLEFLIYFQGNSAPDKSGLPSDRFSAERTGGSVSTLTIQRTQQEDSAVYLCASSPTTSTDTQYFGPGTRLTVL.

There are many counts of this clonotype. The chain carries TRBV7-3 and TRBJ2-3; 7 bases map to TRBD2. CDR1 is SGHTA and CDR2 is FQGTGA in the germline V gene. The CDR3 consists of 16 residues. V lost 2 bases, J lost 2 bases, and 7 bases stayed unmatched. This CDR3 is CASSLWGGSLTDTQYF. The DNA for the CDR3 is TGTGCCAGCAGCTTATGGGGCGGGAGCCTCACAGATACGCAGTATTTT.

The V and J genes are TRBV29-1 and TRBJ2-1, with D hard to call. The end of the DNA fits TRBJ2-7 better, so the J call may be wrong. This CDR3 spans 14 amino acids. Germline V lookup: CDR1 SQVTM, CDR2 ANQGSEA. CDR3 in amino acids: CSVCTPWPGCEQYF. DNA of the CDR3: TGCAGCGTTTGTACCCCCTGGCCAGGCTGCGAGCAGTACTTC.

The CDR3: CASSSGTSGGGEQFF. The CDR3 DNA follows: TGTGCCAGCAGCTCCGGGACTAGCGGGGGGGGAGAGCAGTTCTTC. The genes are TRBV7-9 and TRBJ2-5; TRBD2 aligns across 16 bases. Judging by the DNA end, TRBJ2-1 fits better; the J call may be wrong. CDR3 length equals 15 residues. The germline gives CDR1 SEHNR, CDR2 FQNEAQ (reference sequence).